This T cell receptor (beta chain) was captured in a study of OX40 agonist ivuxolimab in advanced cancers. Study observations and caveats: Certain nonresponders likewise exhibited a low normalized T-cell clonal expansion. Partial responders at 0.1-3.0 mg/kg had among the lowest clonal expansion.

Turning to this clone: Antigen: not known.

Produced via immunoSEQ multiplex PCR; TCRdb's table is partial and in-frame only. This table has 43,000 or so clones, roughly 90% appearing once. Germline trimming cut 6 bases from V and 7 bases from J; bases unmatched to any gene: 4. Germline V gene lookup returns CDR1 SGHTA and CDR2 FQGTGA. CDR3 length: 13 amino acids. The chain joins TRBV7-3 to TRBJ2-1, with TRBD2 identical over 9 bases. The sample consisted of CD4+ or CD8+ T cells sorted from blood, taken in a trial of the OX40 agonist ivuxolimab. This sequence originates from an adult with an advanced solid tumor such as melanoma, head and neck, liver or kidney cancer. DNA of the CDR3: TGTGCCAGCAGGGATAGCGGGAGTAATGAGCAGTTCTTC. Its protein is CASRDSGSNEQFF.